This record covers a single T cell receptor beta chain. The sample has other DNA sequences that encode this CDR3 too. The CDR3 runs to 12 residues. Trimming removed 9 bases at V and 0 bases at J, with 7 bases between. CDR1 and CDR2 from the germline V gene are ENHRY and SYGVKD. This entry belongs to a study of blood T cell repertoires in COVID-19. Study as a whole: The analysed material was cDNA or gDNA that came from T cells, B-cell-depleted T cells, or PBMCs.

Authors' analysis steps: From reference gene primer amplification, estimates of nucleated cell counts were derived. Sequencing used immunoSEQ multiplex PCR; TCRdb keeps in-frame clones, though not all of them. The DNA was the basis for D and trimming; V, J and clone size are from that table. The sample lists some 220,000 clones, 80% to 85% occurring once. This TCR was recovered from a woman aged 80 or over with active or convalescent COVID-19. The chain links TRBV10-3 to TRBJ2-3; tentatively, D is TRBD2 (5 bases). Specimen: peripheral blood. DNA for the CDR3: TGTGCCATTAGGACTAGCACAGATACGCAGTATTTT. This codes for CAIRTSTDTQYF.